Listed below are T cell receptor beta chains from one sample, sequenced in a study of neurological immune-mediated disorders. TCRdb re-called the 5' RACE reads with MiXCR, one entry per CDR3 protein. The sample records more than 50,000 distinct CDR3 sequences, roughly 3.5% being singletons. Sequenced material: PBMCs. The receptors here all came from a woman aged 55-70 years with multiple sclerosis. The CDR3 runs from the conserved cysteine through the conserved F or W. D genes are given only for firm matches. The size field is filled for only some rows; it gives once, few, many or a size class.

d_gene,abundance,j_gene,v_gene,CDR3aa,CDR3nt
TRBD1,many,TRBJ2-7,TRBV6-5,CASSYSTGLSSYEQYF,TGTGCCAGCAGTTACTCGACAGGGCTGAGCTCCTACGAGCAGTACTTC
-,many,TRBJ2-7,TRBV20-1,CSALSYEQYF,TGCAGTGCGTTATCCTACGAGCAGTACTTC
TRBD1,many,TRBJ2-5,TRBV20-1,CSFYKGQGGETQYF,TGCAGTTTTTATAAGGGACAGGGGGGCGAGACCCAGTACTTC
-,-,TRBJ1-1,TRBV28,CASRGGTEAFF,TGTGCCAGCAGAGGGGGGACGGAAGCTTTCTTT
TRBD2,many,TRBJ2-1,TRBV15,CATSRDFMSIAGFNEQFF,TGTGCCACCAGCAGAGATTTTATGTCAATAGCGGGGTTCAATGAGCAGTTCTTC
TRBD2,many,TRBJ2-5,TRBV7-6,CASSLRFKRGGQYF,TGTGCCAGCAGCCTTCGTTTTAAGCGGGGCGGCCAGTACTTC
TRBD1,many,TRBJ2-7,TRBV20-1,CSASRDRAYEQYF,TGCAGTGCTAGCAGGGACAGGGCTTACGAGCAGTACTTC
TRBD2,many,TRBJ2-7,TRBV20-1,CSATEHLAGDYEQYF,TGCAGTGCTACCGAACACCTGGCGGGGGACTACGAGCAGTACTTC
-,many,TRBJ1-4,TRBV5-6,CASSLSPRDEKLFF,TGTGCCAGCAGCTTGAGTCCCAGGGATGAAAAACTGTTTTTT
TRBD1,few,TRBJ1-1,TRBV7-9,CASSSRTGENTEAFF,TGTGCCAGCAGCTCCCGGACAGGGGAGAACACTGAAGCTTTCTTT
-,many,TRBJ2-7,TRBV7-8,CASSLGFDRRYEQYF,TGTGCCAGCAGCTTGGGTTTCGACAGGCGCTACGAGCAGTACTTC
-,many,TRBJ2-1,TRBV6-2/TRBV6-3,CASSPTLDSFVGNEQFF,TGTGCCAGCAGTCCCACCCTGGACAGCTTTGTTGGAAATGAGCAGTTCTTC
TRBD2,many,TRBJ2-1,TRBV7-9,CASRNPSGSNNEQFF,TGTGCCAGCAGGAACCCTAGCGGGAGTAACAATGAGCAGTTCTTC
-,many,TRBJ2-7,TRBV20-1,CSARDPAAPGQSYEQYF,TGCAGTGCTAGAGACCCTGCCGCTCCAGGGCAATCCTACGAGCAGTACTTC
-,many,TRBJ1-1,TRBV5-4,CASSGTGTGKSAEAFF,TGTGCCAGCAGCGGAACCGGGACGGGTAAAAGTGCCGAAGCTTTCTTT
TRBD1,many,TRBJ1-1,TRBV5-1,CASSIQGAGTEAFF,TGCGCCAGCAGCATTCAGGGGGCCGGAACTGAAGCTTTCTTT
TRBD1,many,TRBJ1-1,TRBV5-1,CASSPPTGIGTEAFF,TGCGCCAGCAGCCCGCCGACAGGGATTGGGACTGAAGCTTTCTTT
-,many,TRBJ1-5,TRBV27,CASSLWAATPLEPQHF,TGTGCCAGCAGTCTATGGGCAGCAACTCCCTTAGAGCCCCAGCATTTT
-,many,TRBJ2-3,TRBV28,CASSRPDSVRTDTQYF,TGTGCCAGCAGCCGACCGGACAGCGTGCGCACAGATACGCAGTATTTT
-,many,TRBJ2-1,TRBV7-2,CASSLDFFYNEQFF,TGTGCCAGCAGCTTAGACTTCTTCTACAATGAGCAGTTCTTC
TRBD1,many,TRBJ1-2,TRBV5-5,CASSLSLGRGRGIHGYTF,TGTGCCAGCAGCTTGTCTCTGGGCAGGGGGCGCGGTATACATGGCTACACCTTC
-,many,TRBJ2-2,TRBV5-1,CASSLPLDPPGELFF,TGCGCCAGCAGCTTGCCGTTAGATCCACCCGGGGAGCTGTTTTTT
TRBD2,many,TRBJ2-2,TRBV5-1,CASREWTSGNTGELFF,TGCGCCAGCAGAGAATGGACTAGCGGAAACACCGGGGAGCTGTTTTTT
-,many,TRBJ1-1,TRBV7-9,CASAGTANTEAFF,TGTGCCTCCGCCGGGACCGCGAACACTGAAGCTTTCTTT
-,many,TRBJ2-3,TRBV2,CASSDDPSTDTQYF,TGTGCCAGCAGTGACGACCCTAGCACAGATACGCAGTATTTT
-,-,TRBJ2-1,TRBV7-9,CASNLLASTYNEQFF,TGTGCCAGCAACCTACTAGCCTCCACCTACAATGAGCAGTTCTTC
-,-,TRBJ1-6,TRBV3-1,CASSKGWREPLNF,TGTGCCAGCAGCAAAGGCTGGAGGGAACCCCTCAACTTT
TRBD1,many,TRBJ2-7,TRBV20-1,CSAGTVGPEQYF,TGCAGTGCTGGGACAGTTGGACCCGAGCAGTACTTC
-,many,TRBJ2-7,TRBV28,CASSFARYEQYF,TGTGCCAGCAGTTTTGCTCGCTACGAGCAGTACTTC
-,many,TRBJ1-6,TRBV27,CASTLNYRDTSSPLHF,TGTGCCAGCACCCTAAACTATCGGGACACTAGTTCACCCCTCCACTTT
-,-,TRBJ1-5,TRBV7-2,CASSSTAYSNQPQHF,TGTGCCAGCAGCTCAACAGCTTATAGCAATCAGCCCCAGCATTTT
-,-,TRBJ1-1,TRBV10-3,CAIRVDTEAFF,TGTGCCATCCGGGTAGACACTGAAGCTTTCTTT
-,many,TRBJ2-2,TRBV21-1,CASSKGPGLAGDLEGLFF,TGTGCCAGCAGCAAAGGGCCCGGACTAGCGGGGGATCTCGAGGGGCTGTTTTTT